This T cell receptor (beta chain) was obtained from a study of blood T cell repertoires in COVID-19. Study overall: The origin of the acute and convalescent COVID-19 samples was the United States, Italy and Spain. T cells, B-cell-depleted T cells, or PBMCs provided the cDNA or gDNA that served as material.

Germline V CDR1 and CDR2: LGHNA, YSLEER. The CDR3 totals 13 residues. Trimming cost V 4 bases and J 11 bases, with 17 bases left between them. In the original analysis: Reference gene primer amplification yielded estimated nucleated cell counts. Libraries were prepared by immunoSEQ multiplex PCR; TCRdb keeps only in-frame clonotypes and omits some of them. V, J and clone size were drawn from that table, and D and trimming were deduced from the DNA. The data contain roughly 260,000 clones, approximately 81% of them singletons. The sequence was obtained from a woman between 18 and 30 years old with acute or convalescent COVID-19. Sequences were obtained from peripheral blood. The chain has TRBV4-3 and TRBJ1-1; D not resolved. The CDR3 loop is CASSPAGRVAAFF. CDR3 DNA sequence: TGCGCCAGCAGCCCGGCAGGCCGAGTGGCGGCTTTCTTT.